What follows describes a single T cell receptor (beta chain). TCRdb's table, derived via immunoSEQ multiplex PCR, lists solely in-frame clones and lacks some. Counted here are about 140,000 clones, around 86% occurring once; the ten biggest clones make up roughly 12%. Living in about two dozen US areas, the participants were between roughly 18 and 89 years of age. Participant-reported clinical history was the basis for cohort assignment. Per germline, CDR1 SGHRS and CDR2 YFSETQ. CDR3 length: 13 amino acids. Trimming took off 1 base at V and 4 bases at J, with 8 bases between the two ends. This record comes from a study of blood T cell repertoires in COVID-19. Study context: PBMCs, B-cell-depleted T cells, or T cells provided the cDNA or gDNA that made up the material.

This receptor was obtained from a man in his fifties or sixties who had recovered from COVID-19. V is TRBV5-1 and J is TRBJ2-5; D remains unclear. Material: PBMCs or T cells enriched from blood (not recorded which). In nucleotides, the CDR3 is TGCGCCAGCAGCTTGAACAGAAGAGAGACCCAGTACTTC. Its translation: CASSLNRRETQYF.